This TCR beta chain was captured by sequencing in a study of shared clonotypes between healthy human individuals. About the research overall: The plates for each donor numbered three CD4 naive, three CD4 memory, two CD8 naive and one CD8 memory.

The V and J ends lost 2 bases and 3 bases respectively, with 16 bases between them. The length of the CDR3 is 16 residues. The V gene's germline CDR1 is SEHNR and CDR2 FQNEAQ (reference sequence). Method: immunoSEQ multiplex PCR; TCRdb's copy keeps in-frame clones and lacks some. In the table there are hundreds of thousands of clones, 72% of which are singletons. The study, taken as a whole, reports: It was expected that sequencing depth would affect clonotype sharing among donors.

For this clone: Its antigen is unidentified.

The receptor was isolated from a woman aged 25 to 39 in good health. The sequencing input was memory CD4+ T cells sorted from blood. This sample's subset: CD45RA-negative fraction. The chain combines TRBV7-9 with TRBJ1-1; a possible D gene is TRBD1 (5 bases). CDR3 coding DNA: TGTGCCAGCAGCTTACGCGGGACCCTGGGGGACACTGAAGCTTTCTTT. It translates to CASSLRGTLGDTEAFF.